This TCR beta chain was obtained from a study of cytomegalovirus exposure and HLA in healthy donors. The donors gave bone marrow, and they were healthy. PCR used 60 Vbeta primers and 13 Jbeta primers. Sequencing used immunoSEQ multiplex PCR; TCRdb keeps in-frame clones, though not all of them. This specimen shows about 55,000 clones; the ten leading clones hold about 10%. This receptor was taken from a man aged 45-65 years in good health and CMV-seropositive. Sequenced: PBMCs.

In nucleotides, the CDR3 is TGTGCCAGCTCACCACCGACGACTAGCGGGATGGGAGAGCAGTTCTTC. Its translation is CASSPPTTSGMGEQFF. The chain employs TRBV18 and TRBJ2-1, with 11 bases fitting TRBD2. This CDR3 spans 16 amino acids. After removal of 0 bases from V and 10 bases from J, the junction contained 8 bases not matched to a gene. Germline assignment: CDR1 KGHSH and CDR2 LQKENI.